What follows are 16 T cell receptor beta chains derived from one specimen sequenced in a study of human versus mouse CDR3 diversity and MHC coevolution. Sequencing was performed with immunoSEQ multiplex PCR; in TCRdb, only in-frame clones are kept and a portion is missing. The sample shows 80,000 or so clones, around 93% of them seen only once. Material for sequencing was naive CD4+ T cells from blood. The subset here: CD45RO-negative CD62L-positive naive CD4 T cells. These receptors were obtained from a person aged 25 to 69 in good health.

The V and J genes are TRBV30 and TRBJ2-7; 7 positions match TRBD1. Germline V CDR1 and CDR2: GTSNPN, SVGIG (reference sequence). The length of the CDR3 is 14 residues. The J segment lost 0 bases and the V segment lost 4 bases, leaving 6 bases of the junction unmatched. The CDR3 is CAWTGGQASYEQYF. The DNA of the CDR3 is TGTGCCTGGACTGGAGGACAGGCCTCCTACGAGCAGTACTTC. The whole variable domain, remainder taken from reference TRBV30 and TRBJ2-7, is SQTIHQWPATLVQPVGSPLSLECTVEGTSNPNLYWYRQAAGRGLQLLFYSVGIGQISSEVPQNLSASRPQDRQFILSSKKLLLSDSGFYLCAWTGGQASYEQYFGPGTRLTVT.

V and J are TRBV9 and TRBJ1-2, with D possibly TRBD1 on 6 matching bases. With 3 bases removed from V and 3 bases from J, the gap between germline ends came to 15 bases. Germline V lookup: CDR1 SGDLS, CDR2 YYNGEE. The CDR3 has 15 residues. CDR3 nucleotides: TGTGCCAGCAGCGAGCCGACACAGGGTCACTATGGCTACACCTTC. Protein: CASSEPTQGHYGYTF.

The rearrangement joins TRBV28 to TRBJ2-7; D remains unclear. Trimming took off 3 bases at V and 2 bases at J, with 8 bases between the two ends. Germline-derived CDR1 and CDR2 are MDHEN and SYDVKM. The CDR3 is 13 amino acids. The CDR3 DNA sequence: TGTGCCAGCAGTTTGCCAGGAACCTACGAGCAGTACTTC. It codes for CASSLPGTYEQYF.

The gene calls are TRBV2 and TRBJ1-3; TRBD1 matches 7 bases. Trimming cost V 7 bases and J 3 bases; bases outside gene matches: 3. Germline V gene data show CDR1 as SNHLY and CDR2 as FYNNEI. The CDR3 loop spans 13 amino acids. CDR3 residues: CASNQGGGNTIYF. CDR3 coding DNA: TGTGCCAGCAACCAGGGGGGTGGAAACACCATATATTTT.

This clone was seen once. The genes are TRBV18 and TRBJ2-1; 9 bases map to TRBD2. The CDR3 totals 17 residues. The trim removed 3 bases at V and 10 bases at J, leaving 16 bases unmatched. The germline V gene encodes CDR1 KGHSH and CDR2 LQKENI. This CDR3 is CASSPEPGTSMLQEQFF. In nucleotides, the CDR3 is TGTGCCAGCTCACCCGAACCCGGGACTAGCATGTTGCAGGAGCAGTTCTTC.

The V and J genes are TRBV18 and TRBJ2-1; D is uncertain. The germline gives CDR1 KGHSH, CDR2 LQKENI. Trimming removed 1 base at V and 0 bases at J, with 10 bases between. The CDR3 contains 16 residues. The CDR3 DNA sequence: TGTGCCAGCTCACCACTACCGCGAAGCTCCTACAATGAGCAGTTCTTC. Its translation is CASSPLPRSSYNEQFF.

The V gene is TRBV4-2, the J gene TRBJ1-2, with 7 bases fitting TRBD1. There are 16 residues in the CDR3. The germline V gene has CDR1 LGHNA and CDR2 YNFKEQ. J was trimmed by 1 base and V by 0 bases; bases with no gene match: 5. The DNA for the CDR3 is TGTGCCAGCAGCCAAGATCTGGCAGGGGGTAACTATGGCTACACCTTC. This encodes CASSQDLAGGNYGYTF.

The rearrangement links TRBV28 to TRBJ2-5; D unresolved. This CDR3 region has 13 residues. Trimming left V 3 bases short and J 2 bases short, with 7 bases between. Germline V lookup: CDR1 MDHEN, CDR2 SYDVKM. CDR3 residues: CASSFQFQETQYF. In nucleotides, the CDR3 is TGTGCCAGCAGTTTTCAGTTTCAAGAGACCCAGTACTTC.

This chain joins TRBV6-6 and TRBJ2-7; D gene uncertain. V was pared by 3 bases and J by 3 bases, with 9 bases between. The CDR3 loop spans 13 amino acids. Germline V gene data show CDR1 as MNHNY and CDR2 as SVGAGI (reference sequence). Here the CDR3 DNA reads TGTGCCAGCAGTTATGACTCCGGCTACGAGCAGTACTTC. Protein: CASSYDSGYEQYF.

The chain joins TRBV30 to TRBJ1-2; no clear D. Germline assignment: CDR1 GTSNPN and CDR2 SVGIG (reference sequence). Trimming stripped 5 bases from V and 5 bases from J, with 18 bases between. This CDR3 spans 14 amino acids. CDR3 protein: CAWYQPWSFYGYTF. CDR3 DNA: TGTGCCTGGTATCAACCCTGGAGTTTTTATGGCTACACCTTC.

The V gene is TRBV19, the J gene TRBJ1-2; D ambiguous. Germline CDR1 reads LNHDA; CDR2 reads SQIVND (reference sequence). V lost 5 bases and J 1 base, leaving 11 bases between the germline ends. This CDR3 has 14 amino acids. For the CDR3, the DNA is TGTGCCAGTAGTGCCCAAAGGAGTAACTATGGCTACACCTTC. It specifies CASSAQRSNYGYTF.

In DNA form, the CDR3 reads TGTGCCAGTAGTCCTTGGGGGCAGCCGAACACCGGGGAGCTGTTTTTT. It codes for CASSPWGQPNTGELFF. The J gene is TRBJ2-2, the V gene TRBV19; maybe TRBD1 (6 bases). V dropped 5 bases and J dropped 0 bases, with 13 bases sitting between them. This CDR3 comprises 16 residues. CDR1 is LNHDA and CDR2 is SQIVND in the germline V gene (reference sequence). Filled out from reference TRBV19 and TRBJ2-2, the complete variable domain reads DGGITQSPKYLFRKEGQNVTLSCEQNLNHDAMYWYRQDPGQGLRLIYYSQIVNDFQKGDIAEGYSVSREKKESFPLTVTSAQKNPTAFYLCASSPWGQPNTGELFFGEGSRLTVL.

The chain uses TRBV6-1 and TRBJ2-7; the D gene is possibly TRBD1 (6 bases). Germline CDR1 reads MNHNS; CDR2 reads SASEGT. V was shortened by 10 bases and J by 1 base, with 8 bases between the two germline ends. The CDR3 is made up of 11 amino acids. The CDR3 nucleotides read TGTGCCACTGGACAGTCCTACGAGCAGTACTTC. This translates into CATGQSYEQYF.

The CDR3 sequence is CASSLGTRSSYNEQFF. The CDR3 coding sequence is TGCGCCAGCAGCTTGGGGACTAGAAGCTCCTACAATGAGCAGTTCTTC. V and J are TRBV5-1 and TRBJ2-1; 7 bases align to TRBD2. The length of the CDR3 is 16 residues. With 0 bases clipped from V and 0 bases from J, the junction kept 3 bases outside the gene matches. Germline loops: CDR1 SGHRS, CDR2 YFSETQ.

The V and J genes are TRBV11-1 and TRBJ2-7, with 8 bases fitting TRBD1. V was clipped by 3 bases and J by 2 bases; unmatched bases: 6. Germline V gene lookup returns CDR1 SGHAT and CDR2 FQDESV (reference sequence). This CDR3 has 15 amino acids. The CDR3 DNA is TGTGCCAGCAGCTTCCTCACAGGGGGTCCCTACGAGCAGTACTTC. This encodes CASSFLTGGPYEQYF. Supplemented by reference TRBV11-1 and TRBJ2-7, the full variable domain reads EAEVAQSPRYKITEKSQAVAFWCDPISGHATLYWYRQILGQGPELLVQFQDESVVDDSQLPKDRFSAERLKGVDSTLKIQPAELGDSAMYLCASSFLTGGPYEQYFGPGTRLTVT.

The CDR3: CASSPEQGSTEAFF. The CDR3 DNA follows: TGTGCCAGCTCACCAGAACAGGGGAGCACTGAAGCTTTCTTT. The chain links TRBV18 to TRBJ1-1; 7 bases are shared with TRBD1. The CDR3 covers 14 residues. CDR1 and CDR2 from the germline V gene are KGHSH and LQKENI. The V and J ends lost 2 bases and 4 bases, in that order; junction bases with no gene match: 4.